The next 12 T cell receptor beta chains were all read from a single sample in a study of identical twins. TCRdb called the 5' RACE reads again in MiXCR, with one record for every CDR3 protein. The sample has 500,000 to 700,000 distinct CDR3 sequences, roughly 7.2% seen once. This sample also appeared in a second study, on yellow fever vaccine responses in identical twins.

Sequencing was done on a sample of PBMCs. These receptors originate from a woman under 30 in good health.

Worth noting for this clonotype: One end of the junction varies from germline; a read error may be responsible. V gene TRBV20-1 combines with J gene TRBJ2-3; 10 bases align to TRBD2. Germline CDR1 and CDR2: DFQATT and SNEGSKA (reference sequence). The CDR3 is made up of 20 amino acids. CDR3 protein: CCARGAGGPTRYISTDTQYF. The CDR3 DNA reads TGCTGTGCTAGAGGAGCGGGAGGGCCTACGAGGTATATTAGCACAGATACGCAGTATTTT.

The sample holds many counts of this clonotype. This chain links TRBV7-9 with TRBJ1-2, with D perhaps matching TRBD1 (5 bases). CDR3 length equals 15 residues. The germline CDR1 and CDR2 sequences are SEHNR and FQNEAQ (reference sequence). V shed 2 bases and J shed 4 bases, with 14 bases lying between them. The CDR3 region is CASSLSRGAVYGYTF. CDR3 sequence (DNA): TGTGCCAGCAGCTTAAGTAGGGGCGCAGTCTATGGCTACACCTTC.

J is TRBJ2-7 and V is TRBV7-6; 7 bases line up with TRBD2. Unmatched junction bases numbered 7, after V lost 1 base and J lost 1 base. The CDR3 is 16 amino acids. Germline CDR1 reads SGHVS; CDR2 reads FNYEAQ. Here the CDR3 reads CASSLGGGDVSYEQYF. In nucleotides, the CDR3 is TGTGCCAGCAGCTTAGGGGGGGGGGACGTATCCTACGAGCAGTACTTC.

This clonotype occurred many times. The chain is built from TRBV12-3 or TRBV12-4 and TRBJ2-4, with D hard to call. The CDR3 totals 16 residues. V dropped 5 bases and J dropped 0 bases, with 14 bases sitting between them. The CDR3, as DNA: TGTGCCAGCAGTACGCACTCGGCTATAGCCAAAAACATTCAGTACTTC. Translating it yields CASSTHSAIAKNIQYF.

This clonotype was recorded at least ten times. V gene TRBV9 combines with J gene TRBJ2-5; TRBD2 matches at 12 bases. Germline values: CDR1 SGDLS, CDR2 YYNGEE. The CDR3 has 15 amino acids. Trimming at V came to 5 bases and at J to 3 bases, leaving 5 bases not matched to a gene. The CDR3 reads CASSRTSGIKETQYF. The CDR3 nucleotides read TGTGCCAGCAGTCGGACTAGCGGGATCAAAGAGACCCAGTACTTC.

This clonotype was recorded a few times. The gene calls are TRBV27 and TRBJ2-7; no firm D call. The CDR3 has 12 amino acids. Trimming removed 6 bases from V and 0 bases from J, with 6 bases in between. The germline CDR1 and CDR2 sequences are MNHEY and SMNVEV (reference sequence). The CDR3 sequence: CASRSNSYEQYV. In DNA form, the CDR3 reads TGTGCCAGCAGGAGTAACTCCTACGAGCAGTACGTC.

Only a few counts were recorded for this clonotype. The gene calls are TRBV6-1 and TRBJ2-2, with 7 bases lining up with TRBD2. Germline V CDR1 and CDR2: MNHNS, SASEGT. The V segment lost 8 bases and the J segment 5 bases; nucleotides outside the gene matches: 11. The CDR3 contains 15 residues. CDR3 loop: CASWGWQGGTGELFF. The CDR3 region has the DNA TGTGCCAGCTGGGGATGGCAGGGAGGGACCGGGGAGCTGTTTTTT.

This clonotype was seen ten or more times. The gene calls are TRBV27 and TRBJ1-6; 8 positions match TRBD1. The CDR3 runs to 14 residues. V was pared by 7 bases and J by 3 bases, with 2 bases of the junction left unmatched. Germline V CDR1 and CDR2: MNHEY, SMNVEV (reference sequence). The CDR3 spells CASMTGDYNSPLHF. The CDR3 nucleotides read TGTGCCAGCATGACAGGGGACTATAATTCACCCCTCCACTTT.

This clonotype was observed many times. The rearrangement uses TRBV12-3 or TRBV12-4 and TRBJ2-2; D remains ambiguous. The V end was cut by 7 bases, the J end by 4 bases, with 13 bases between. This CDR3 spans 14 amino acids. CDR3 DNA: TGTGCCAGCACCTACCCCCCGGGCACCGGGGAGCTGTTTTTT. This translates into CASTYPPGTGELFF.

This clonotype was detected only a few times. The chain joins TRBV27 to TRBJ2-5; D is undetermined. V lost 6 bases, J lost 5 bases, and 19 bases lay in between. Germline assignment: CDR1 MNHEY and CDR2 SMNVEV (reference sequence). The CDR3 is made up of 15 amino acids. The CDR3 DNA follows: TGTGCCAGCAGCGATAATCCAGTCCCCGGGGAGACCCAGTACTTC. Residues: CASSDNPVPGETQYF.

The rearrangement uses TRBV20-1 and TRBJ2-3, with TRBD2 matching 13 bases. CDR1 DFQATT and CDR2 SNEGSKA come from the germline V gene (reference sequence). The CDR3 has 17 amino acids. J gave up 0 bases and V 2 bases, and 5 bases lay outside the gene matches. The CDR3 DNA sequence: TGCAGTGCTAGAACTAGCGGGGGGGCAGGAAGCACAGATACGCAGTATTTT. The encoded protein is CSARTSGGAGSTDTQYF.

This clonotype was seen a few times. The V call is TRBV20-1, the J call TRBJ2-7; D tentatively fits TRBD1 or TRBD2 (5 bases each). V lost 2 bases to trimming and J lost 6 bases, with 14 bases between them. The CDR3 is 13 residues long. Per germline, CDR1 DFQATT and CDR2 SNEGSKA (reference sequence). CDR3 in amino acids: CSARKGLAGEQYV. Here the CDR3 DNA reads TGCAGTGCTAGAAAGGGGCTAGCCGGCGAGCAGTACGTC.